The entry below gives a single T cell receptor (beta chain) sequence along with its context. This sample was included in a study of blood T cell repertoires in COVID-19. Study details: Acute-phase and convalescent COVID-19 samples originated in the United States, Italy and Spain.

The table came from immunoSEQ multiplex PCR; TCRdb's copy has only in-frame clones and leaves some out. Among 190,000 or so clones listed, just under 90% were seen once. The CDR3 sequence is 15 residues long. The sequencing sample was made of PBMCs or T cells enriched from blood (not recorded which). The clonotype was recovered from a man aged 25 to 40 who had recovered from COVID-19. V gene TRBV21-1 combines with J gene TRBJ2-1; TRBD2, the D gene given by the table, was not confirmed from the DNA. TRBV21-1 is deemed a pseudogene. This chain's CDR3 is CASPRGASSYNEQFF. DNA of the CDR3: TGTGCCAGCCCCCGGGGGGCGAGCTCCTACAATGAGCAGTTCTTC.